This T cell receptor (beta chain) was recovered during a study of T cell changes during pregnancy in multiple sclerosis. Here immunoSEQ multiplex PCR was the method, and the copy in TCRdb shows in-frame clones only, minus some. The sample includes tens of thousands of clones, around 94% of them seen just once. Germline V gene sequence: CDR1 MDHEN, CDR2 SYDVKM. The length of the CDR3 is 16 residues. V lost 1 base, J lost 1 base, and 11 bases lay in between. The sequence derives from a female donor with multiple sclerosis, enrolled in a pregnancy study. The V gene is TRBV28, the J gene TRBJ2-4; tentatively, D is TRBD1 (5 bases). Specimen: peripheral blood, collected before pregnancy. The CDR3 here is CASSLSAGRAKNIQYF. The DNA of the CDR3 is TGTGCCAGCAGTTTATCTGCAGGGCGGGCCAAAAACATTCAGTACTTC.